The rows below give T cell receptor beta chains drawn from one sample of a study of beta chain features in type 1 diabetes. Clones were read by immunoSEQ multiplex PCR, and TCRdb kept only the in-frame ones, dropping some. This table has around 330,000 clones, approximately 10% appearing once. Sequencing input: naive CD4+ T cells from blood. The receptors originated from a woman aged 30 to 39 in good health. Both conserved end residues are part of each CDR3. A D gene is named only where the DNA matches it firmly. Size is omitted from some rows. Given values are once, few, many or a class for expanded clones.

few	TRBD1	TRBV4-3	TRBJ2-7	CASSPGRTGNPEQYF	TGCGCCAGCAGCCCCGGGCGGACAGGGAATCCCGAGCAGTACTTC
NA	TRBD1	TRBV7-9	TRBJ1-1	CASSLAGQGAKAFF	TGTGCCAGCAGCTTAGCGGGGCAGGGGGCCAAGGCTTTCTTT
few	TRBD1	TRBV5-1	TRBJ2-7	CASSRPGQGTDEQYF	TGCGCCAGCAGTCGACCGGGACAGGGGACAGACGAGCAGTACTTC
NA	NA	TRBV11-2	TRBJ2-3	CASTSTDTQYF	TGTGCCAGCACAAGCACAGATACGCAGTATTTT
few	NA	TRBV5-4	TRBJ2-1	CASSTTRSSYNEQFF	TGTGCCAGCAGCACCACTAGGAGCTCCTACAATGAGCAGTTCTTC
NA	NA	TRBV5-6	TRBJ2-7	CASSTDYSSYEQYF	TGTGCCAGCAGCACGGACTACAGCTCCTACGAGCAGTACTTC
few	TRBD1	TRBV18	TRBJ2-7	CASSPRTRQGSTGQEQYF	TGTGCCAGCTCACCAAGGACCCGACAGGGGTCCACAGGGCAGGAGCAGTACTTC
many	NA	TRBV4-3	TRBJ2-5	CASSQAVQETQYF	TGCGCCAGCAGCCAAGCGGTACAAGAGACCCAGTACTTC
NA	NA	TRBV6-6	TRBJ1-2	CATADSNYGYTF	TGTGCCACCGCGGACAGTAACTATGGCTACACCTTC
NA	TRBD1	TRBV27	TRBJ2-2	CASRQTGDTGELFF	TGTGCCAGCAGGCAAACAGGGGACACCGGGGAGCTGTTTTTT
NA	TRBD2	TRBV11-2	TRBJ2-7	CASSLVWSSGSSHEQYF	TGTGCCAGCAGCTTAGTTTGGTCTAGCGGGAGCTCCCACGAGCAGTACTTC
NA	TRBD1	TRBV25-1	TRBJ2-7	CASSAPGTGGVYEQYF	TGTGCCAGCAGTGCACCCGGGACAGGGGGCGTCTACGAGCAGTACTTC
few	TRBD1	TRBV5-6	TRBJ1-2	CASRSFGTGSYGYTF	TGTGCCAGCAGATCATTTGGGACAGGGAGCTATGGCTACACCTTC
few	NA	TRBV30	TRBJ2-7	CAWRGRAPLASSEQYF	TGTGCCTGGAGGGGCAGGGCGCCACTAGCCTCCTCCGAGCAGTACTTC
NA	NA	TRBV28	TRBJ2-7	CASSYPGFNEQYF	TGTGCCAGCAGTTATCCCGGGTTCAACGAGCAGTACTTC
NA	TRBD1	TRBV30	TRBJ1-4	CAQDVRGIDEKLFF	TGTGCCCAGGACGTCAGGGGGATTGATGAAAAACTGTTTTTT
NA	TRBD1	TRBV5-4	TRBJ1-1	CASSPTTGVNTEAFF	TGTGCCAGCAGCCCAACGACAGGGGTGAACACTGAAGCTTTCTTT
few	TRBD2	TRBV27	TRBJ2-1	CASSPWTSRFPYNEQFF	TGTGCCAGCAGTCCATGGACTAGCAGATTCCCCTACAATGAGCAGTTCTTC
few	TRBD1	TRBV18	TRBJ2-5	CASSPGTGQETQYF	TGTGCCAGCTCACCGGGGACAGGGCAAGAGACCCAGTACTTC
NA	TRBD1	TRBV29-1	TRBJ2-7	CSVYMDRAYEQYF	TGCAGCGTTTATATGGACAGGGCCTACGAGCAGTACTTC
NA	NA	TRBV6-1	TRBJ1-5	CASSEEEDQPQHF	TGTGCCAGCAGTGAAGAGGAGGACCAGCCCCAGCATTTT
NA	NA	TRBV5-1	TRBJ2-2	CASSLEAENTGELFF	TGCGCCAGCAGCTTAGAGGCCGAGAACACCGGGGAGCTGTTTTTT
NA	NA	TRBV21-1	TRBJ2-4	CASSWRPGQGGNIQYF	TGTGCCAGCAGCTGGCGGCCTGGGCAGGGGGGAAACATTCAGTACTTC
NA	TRBD2	TRBV9	TRBJ2-1	CASSVTSGTSRYNEQFF	TGTGCCAGCAGCGTGACTAGCGGGACTAGTCGCTACAATGAGCAGTTCTTC
few	TRBD1	TRBV29-1	TRBJ1-1	CSVVVTTWGQPEAFF	TGCAGCGTTGTCGTCACCACCTGGGGACAGCCGGAGGCTTTCTTT
few	TRBD1	TRBV27	TRBJ2-2	CASKEQGALVGELFF	TGTGCCAGCAAGGAACAGGGGGCTCTGGTCGGGGAGCTGTTTTTT
NA	NA	TRBV5-1	TRBJ1-1	CASGDMMNTEAFF	TGCGCCAGCGGCGACATGATGAATACTGAAGCTTTCTTT
few	NA	TRBV6-1	TRBJ1-2	CATRAYGYTF	TGTGCCACCAGGGCATATGGCTACACCTTC
NA	NA	TRBV18	TRBJ1-1	CASSRGQNTEAFF	TGTGCCAGCTCACGGGGACAGAACACTGAAGCTTTCTTT
NA	NA	TRBV2	TRBJ1-1	CASSQAMNTEAFF	TGTGCCAGCAGCCAAGCAATGAACACTGAAGCTTTCTTT
NA	TRBD2	TRBV28	TRBJ2-1	CASSFGTSGRGFNNEQFF	TGTGCCAGCAGTTTCGGGACTAGCGGGAGGGGATTTAACAATGAGCAGTTCTTC
few	NA	TRBV9	TRBJ2-1	CASSPREIRNEQFF	TGTGCCAGCAGCCCCCGCGAGATCCGAAATGAGCAGTTCTTC
few	TRBD2	TRBV2	TRBJ2-1	CASSAGLAGANEQFF	TGTGCCAGCAGTGCGGGACTAGCGGGAGCTAATGAGCAGTTCTTC
NA	TRBD2	TRBV6-4	TRBJ2-2	CASSPGTSGNSGELFF	TGTGCCAGCAGCCCTGGGACTAGCGGTAACTCCGGGGAGCTGTTTTTT
NA	NA	TRBV28	TRBJ1-2	CASSLQALYGYTF	TGTGCCAGCAGTTTACAGGCGCTCTATGGCTACACCTTC
few	TRBD2	TRBV30	TRBJ2-7	CAWRGLAGAIRF	TGTGCCTGGAGGGGACTAGCGGGAGCAATACGATTC
NA	NA	TRBV4-3	TRBJ2-3	CASSQVDRSTDTQYF	TGCGCCAGCAGCCAAGTCGATCGGTCCACAGATACGCAGTATTTT
NA	TRBD2	TRBV27	TRBJ2-1	CASSHGLEASYNEQFF	TGTGCCAGCAGTCATGGACTAGAGGCCTCCTACAATGAGCAGTTCTTC
NA	TRBD1	TRBV19	TRBJ1-2	CASSRSGTDNYGYTF	TGTGCCAGTAGCCGATCCGGGACAGATAACTATGGCTACACCTTC
NA	TRBD1	TRBV23-1	TRBJ2-7	CASPPGQGGREHEQYF	TGCGCCAGCCCCCCCGGACAGGGTGGAAGGGAGCACGAGCAGTACTTC
few	TRBD2	TRBV29-1	TRBJ2-1	CSVRGLAGVEQFF	TGCAGCGTCCGCGGACTAGCGGGAGTGGAGCAGTTCTTC
few	TRBD2	TRBV7-2	TRBJ2-4	CASSSGLAGGRDIQYF	TGTGCCAGCAGCTCGGGACTAGCGGGAGGGCGGGACATTCAGTACTTC
NA	NA	TRBV6-5	TRBJ1-5	CASRRAQGSNQPQHF	TGTGCCAGCAGGCGGGCCCAGGGGAGCAATCAGCCCCAGCATTTT
many	NA	TRBV29-1	TRBJ2-1	CSVLVYNEQFF	TGCAGCGTTTTAGTATACAATGAGCAGTTCTTC
few	TRBD1	TRBV14	TRBJ2-7	CASSQGQVSSYEQYF	TGTGCCAGCAGCCAGGGACAGGTGAGCTCCTACGAGCAGTACTTC
NA	TRBD2	TRBV9	TRBJ2-5	CASSVEAGGWETQYF	TGTGCCAGCAGCGTAGAAGCGGGAGGGTGGGAGACCCAGTACTTC
few	TRBD2	TRBV10-3	TRBJ2-7	CAISESSGSPYEQYF	TGTGCCATCAGTGAGTCTAGCGGGAGCCCCTACGAGCAGTACTTC
NA	NA	TRBV7-2	TRBJ1-5	CASSLIAQPQHF	TGTGCCAGCAGCTTAATAGCCCAGCCCCAGCATTTT
NA	TRBD2	TRBV11-2	TRBJ2-2	CASTGTSGTSGELFF	TGTGCCAGCACCGGGACTAGCGGGACGTCGGGGGAGCTGTTTTTT
few	NA	TRBV18	TRBJ2-3	CASSQTTSTDTQYF	TGTGCCAGCTCACAAACGACTAGCACAGATACGCAGTATTTT
NA	NA	TRBV12-5	TRBJ2-1	CASGGSGRQFF	TGTGCTAGTGGTGGGAGTGGGCGACAGTTCTTC
few	TRBD2	TRBV5-4	TRBJ2-1	CASSPGTSGVTDNEQFF	TGTGCCAGCAGTCCCGGGACTAGCGGAGTAACCGACAATGAGCAGTTCTTC
few	NA	TRBV28	TRBJ2-7	CASIPAWAGNPYEQYF	TGTGCCAGCATCCCCGCGTGGGCAGGGAACCCCTACGAGCAGTACTTC
few	NA	TRBV4-2	TRBJ1-1	CASSQDTVPNTEAFF	TGTGCCAGCAGCCAAGATACAGTACCGAACACTGAAGCTTTCTTT
few	NA	TRBV19	TRBJ1-1	CASSMARMNTEAFF	TGTGCCAGTAGTATGGCCAGAATGAACACTGAAGCTTTCTTT
NA	TRBD1	TRBV28	TRBJ2-7	CASSLTGQGSYEQYF	TGTGCCAGCAGTTTAACAGGACAGGGCTCCTACGAGCAGTACTTC
few	TRBD2	TRBV5-1	TRBJ2-5	CASSFIAGGQETQYF	TGCGCCAGCAGCTTCATAGCGGGAGGGCAAGAGACCCAGTACTTC
few	NA	TRBV19	TRBJ2-5	CASRDTGKRGTQYF	TGTGCCAGTAGGGACACAGGTAAACGAGGGACCCAGTACTTC
few	NA	TRBV4-3	TRBJ1-1	CASSQDRGAVVAEAFF	TGCGCCAGCAGCCAAGATCGGGGGGCTGTTGTGGCTGAAGCTTTCTTT